These T cell receptor beta chains were read from a single sample in a study of beta chain features in type 1 diabetes. Measured with immunoSEQ multiplex PCR; TCRdb has only the in-frame clones, and not every one. Seen here are about 900,000 clones, 17% observed once, and the top ten hold about 0.02%. Source material: naive CD4+ T cells from blood. The receptors stem from a woman between 18 and 30 years old in good health. CDR3s include the opening cysteine and the closing phenylalanine or tryptophan. The order of the fields is CDR3 protein, CDR3 DNA, D gene, J gene, clone size, V gene. D genes are given only for firm matches. Clone size appears in some rows only: once, few, many, or a class for an expanded clone.

CDR3aa: CASSESIGTGPYNEQFF
CDR3nt: TGTGCCAGCAGTGAGAGTATTGGGACAGGACCCTACAATGAGCAGTTCTTC
d_gene: TRBD1
j_gene: TRBJ2-1
abundance: -
v_gene: TRBV25-1

CDR3aa: CASSLSGPGQGMPGANVLTF
CDR3nt: TGTGCCAGCAGTTTGTCAGGTCCGGGACAGGGGATGCCTGGGGCCAACGTCCTGACTTTC
d_gene: TRBD1
j_gene: TRBJ2-6
abundance: -
v_gene: TRBV27

CDR3aa: CASSLVGTSGQYNEQFF
CDR3nt: TGTGCCAGCAGCTTAGTTGGGACTAGCGGGCAGTACAATGAGCAGTTCTTC
d_gene: TRBD2
j_gene: TRBJ2-1
abundance: -
v_gene: TRBV7-2

CDR3aa: CASSFIRGPRYEQYF
CDR3nt: TGTGCCAGCAGTTTTATCCGGGGGCCTAGGTACGAGCAGTACTTC
d_gene: -
j_gene: TRBJ2-7
abundance: -
v_gene: TRBV13

CDR3aa: CASSLDGGRYGYTF
CDR3nt: TGTGCCAGCAGCTTAGATGGGGGACGCTATGGCTACACCTTC
d_gene: -
j_gene: TRBJ1-2
abundance: few
v_gene: TRBV7-2

CDR3aa: CASSPYSGNFGTDTQYF
CDR3nt: TGTGCCAGCAGCCCTTATAGCGGGAATTTCGGCACAGATACGCAGTATTTT
d_gene: TRBD2
j_gene: TRBJ2-3
abundance: few
v_gene: TRBV7-9

CDR3aa: CASSQDAFRQQYF
CDR3nt: TGTGCCAGCAGCCAAGATGCGTTTCGGCAGCAGTACTTC
d_gene: -
j_gene: TRBJ2-7
abundance: few
v_gene: TRBV14

CDR3aa: CASNAGSTGELFF
CDR3nt: TGCGCCAGCAACGCAGGGTCCACCGGGGAGCTGTTTTTT
d_gene: -
j_gene: TRBJ2-2
abundance: -
v_gene: TRBV5-1

CDR3aa: CASSPRTGATPNTEAFF
CDR3nt: TGTGCCAGCAGCCCAAGGACAGGGGCCACTCCGAACACTGAAGCTTTCTTT
d_gene: TRBD1
j_gene: TRBJ1-1
abundance: few
v_gene: TRBV11-2

CDR3aa: CASSPGYRVDGYTF
CDR3nt: TGTGCCAGCAGCCCGGGGTACAGGGTGGATGGCTACACCTTC
d_gene: -
j_gene: TRBJ1-2
abundance: few
v_gene: TRBV5-4

CDR3aa: CSVGLTGSSTDTQYF
CDR3nt: TGCAGCGTAGGTTTGACAGGGTCTAGCACAGATACGCAGTATTTT
d_gene: TRBD1
j_gene: TRBJ2-3
abundance: few
v_gene: TRBV29-1

CDR3aa: CASSAGTSFVNEQFF
CDR3nt: TGTGCCAGCAGCGCCGGGACTAGCTTTGTCAATGAGCAGTTCTTC
d_gene: TRBD2
j_gene: TRBJ2-1
abundance: -
v_gene: TRBV7-8

CDR3aa: CASSRGETSRATGELFF
CDR3nt: TGTGCCAGCAGTAGAGGCGAGACTAGCAGAGCCACCGGGGAGCTGTTTTTT
d_gene: TRBD2
j_gene: TRBJ2-2
abundance: few
v_gene: TRBV25-1

CDR3aa: CASSFFEGARGANVLTF
CDR3nt: TGTGCCAGCAGCTTTTTTGAGGGGGCGAGAGGGGCCAACGTCCTGACTTTC
d_gene: TRBD1
j_gene: TRBJ2-6
abundance: -
v_gene: TRBV7-2

CDR3aa: CATTGANTGELFF
CDR3nt: TGTGCCACCACAGGGGCTAACACCGGGGAGCTGTTTTTT
d_gene: -
j_gene: TRBJ2-2
abundance: -
v_gene: TRBV15

CDR3aa: CASSRRQGSTETQYF
CDR3nt: TGTGCCAGCAGCCGAAGACAGGGATCGACAGAGACCCAGTACTTC
d_gene: TRBD1
j_gene: TRBJ2-5
abundance: -
v_gene: TRBV6-1

CDR3aa: CAIDLGRLAGDQETQYF
CDR3nt: TGTGCCATCGACTTAGGGAGACTAGCGGGCGATCAAGAGACCCAGTACTTC
d_gene: TRBD2
j_gene: TRBJ2-5
abundance: few
v_gene: TRBV10-3

CDR3aa: CASSLDSDYTF
CDR3nt: TGCGCCAGCAGCTTGGATTCAGACTACACCTTC
d_gene: -
j_gene: TRBJ1-2
abundance: few
v_gene: TRBV5-1

CDR3aa: CATQGSYNEQFF
CDR3nt: TGTGCCACTCAGGGGTCCTACAATGAGCAGTTCTTC
d_gene: -
j_gene: TRBJ2-1
abundance: many
v_gene: TRBV28

CDR3aa: CANSSRHREPAFF
CDR3nt: TGTGCCAATAGTTCGAGACACAGGGAACCAGCTTTCTTT
d_gene: -
j_gene: TRBJ1-1
abundance: few
v_gene: TRBV21-1

CDR3aa: CASSFPGTSTGELFF
CDR3nt: TGCGCCAGCAGCTTCCCCGGGACATCCACCGGGGAGCTGTTTTTT
d_gene: -
j_gene: TRBJ2-2
abundance: few
v_gene: TRBV5-1

CDR3aa: CASSLAQVETQYF
CDR3nt: TGTGCCAGCAGCTTAGCGCAAGTGGAGACCCAGTACTTC
d_gene: -
j_gene: TRBJ2-5
abundance: -
v_gene: TRBV7-6

CDR3aa: CASSPGQAGNQPQHF
CDR3nt: TGTGCCAGCAGTCCGGGACAGGCTGGCAATCAGCCCCAGCATTTT
d_gene: TRBD1
j_gene: TRBJ1-5
abundance: -
v_gene: TRBV28

CDR3aa: CASSRYSGRGNEQFF
CDR3nt: TGTGCCAGCAGCCGTTATAGCGGGAGGGGGAATGAGCAGTTCTTC
d_gene: TRBD2
j_gene: TRBJ2-1
abundance: few
v_gene: TRBV11-1

CDR3aa: CASSGTGGAGLEQFF
CDR3nt: TGTGCCAGCAGTGGGACAGGGGGCGCTGGATTGGAGCAGTTCTTC
d_gene: TRBD1
j_gene: TRBJ2-1
abundance: -
v_gene: TRBV28

CDR3aa: CASSLAGVTDTQYF
CDR3nt: TGTGCCAGCAGTTTAGCGGGAGTCACAGATACGCAGTATTTT
d_gene: TRBD2
j_gene: TRBJ2-3
abundance: -
v_gene: TRBV28

CDR3aa: CATSRDAIPEAFF
CDR3nt: TGTGCCACCAGCAGAGATGCGATCCCTGAAGCTTTCTTT
d_gene: -
j_gene: TRBJ1-1
abundance: few
v_gene: TRBV15

CDR3aa: CASSLAPRVQFF
CDR3nt: TGTGCCAGCAGCTTAGCGCCCAGAGTGCAGTTCTTC
d_gene: -
j_gene: TRBJ2-1
abundance: -
v_gene: TRBV7-9

CDR3aa: CSASLNTEAFF
CDR3nt: TGCAGTGCGTCGCTGAACACTGAAGCTTTCTTT
d_gene: -
j_gene: TRBJ1-1
abundance: -
v_gene: TRBV20-1

CDR3aa: CSAGVTQYF
CDR3nt: TGCAGTGCCGGGGTTACGCAGTATTTT
d_gene: -
j_gene: TRBJ2-3
abundance: few
v_gene: TRBV20-1

CDR3aa: CASSTTGGNEKLFF
CDR3nt: TGCGCCAGCAGTACTACAGGGGGCAATGAAAAACTGTTTTTT
d_gene: TRBD1
j_gene: TRBJ1-4
abundance: -
v_gene: TRBV4-3

CDR3aa: CASSQRASGEETQYF
CDR3nt: TGTGCCAGCAGCCAAAGGGCGTCAGGGGAGGAGACCCAGTACTTC
d_gene: -
j_gene: TRBJ2-5
abundance: -
v_gene: TRBV16

CDR3aa: CSVSGNYEQYF
CDR3nt: TGCAGTGTTAGCGGGAACTACGAGCAGTACTTC
d_gene: TRBD2
j_gene: TRBJ2-7
abundance: -
v_gene: TRBV20-1

CDR3aa: CASGSSYEQYF
CDR3nt: TGTGCCAGCGGGAGTAGCTACGAGCAGTACTTC
d_gene: -
j_gene: TRBJ2-7
abundance: few
v_gene: TRBV7-9

CDR3aa: CATSPRAVRAQGTQYF
CDR3nt: TGTGCCACCAGCCCCCGGGCTGTGAGGGCTCAAGGTACCCAGTACTTC
d_gene: -
j_gene: TRBJ2-5
abundance: -
v_gene: TRBV15

CDR3aa: CASSPLGGQATAAFF
CDR3nt: TGTGCCAGCAGCCCATTGGGGGGACAGGCCACAGCAGCTTTCTTT
d_gene: TRBD1
j_gene: TRBJ1-1
abundance: few
v_gene: TRBV7-8

CDR3aa: CASSQESYNEQFF
CDR3nt: TGCGCCAGCAGTCAGGAATCCTACAATGAGCAGTTCTTC
d_gene: -
j_gene: TRBJ2-1
abundance: -
v_gene: TRBV4-3